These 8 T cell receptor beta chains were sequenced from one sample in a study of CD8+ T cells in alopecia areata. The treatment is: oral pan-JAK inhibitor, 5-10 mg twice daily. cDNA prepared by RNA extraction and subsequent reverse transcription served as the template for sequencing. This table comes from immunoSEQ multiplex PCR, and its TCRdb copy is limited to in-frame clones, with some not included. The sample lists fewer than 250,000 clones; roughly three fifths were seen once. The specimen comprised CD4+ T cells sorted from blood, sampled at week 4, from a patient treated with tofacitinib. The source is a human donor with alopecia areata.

The CDR3 here is CATTVQVGNIQYF. Here the CDR3 DNA reads TGTGCCACCACAGTACAAGTTGGAAACATTCAGTACTTC. The rearrangement links TRBV2 to TRBJ2-4, with no clear D. Per the germline V gene, CDR1 is SNHLY and CDR2 is FYNNEI. CDR3 size: 13 residues. V dropped 10 bases and J dropped 6 bases, with 16 bases sitting between them. Full variable domain (missing parts from reference TRBV2 and TRBJ2-4): EPEVTQTPSHQVTQMGQEVILRCVPISNHLYFYWYRQILGQKVEFLVSFYNNEISEKSEIFDDQFSVERPDGSNFTLKIRSTKLEDSAMYFCATTVQVGNIQYFGAGTRLSVL.

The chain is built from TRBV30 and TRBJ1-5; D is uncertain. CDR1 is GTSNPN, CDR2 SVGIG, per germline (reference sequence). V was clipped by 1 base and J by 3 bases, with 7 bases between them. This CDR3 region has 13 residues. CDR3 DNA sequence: TGTGCCTGGAGTGCTGAGAACAATCAGCCCCAGCATTTT. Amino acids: CAWSAENNQPQHF.

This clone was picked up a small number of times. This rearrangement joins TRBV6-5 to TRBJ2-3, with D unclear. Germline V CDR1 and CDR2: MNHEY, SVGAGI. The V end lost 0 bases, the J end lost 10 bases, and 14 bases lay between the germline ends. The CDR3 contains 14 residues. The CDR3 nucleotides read TGTGCCAGCAGTTACTCGAGACCCCCTCTGTCGCAGTATTTT. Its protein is CASSYSRPPLSQYF.

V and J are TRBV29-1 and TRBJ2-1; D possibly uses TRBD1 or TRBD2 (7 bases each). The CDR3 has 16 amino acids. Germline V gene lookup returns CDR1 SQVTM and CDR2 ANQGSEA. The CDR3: CNLRGGNSEGYNEQFF. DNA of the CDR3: TGCAACCTCAGGGGGGGCAACTCGGAAGGGTACAATGAGCAGTTCTTC.

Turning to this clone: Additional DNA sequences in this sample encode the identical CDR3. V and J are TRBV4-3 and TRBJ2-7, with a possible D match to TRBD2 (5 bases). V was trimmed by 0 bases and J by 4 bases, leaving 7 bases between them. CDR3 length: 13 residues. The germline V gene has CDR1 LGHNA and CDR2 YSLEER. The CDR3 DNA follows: TGCGCCAGCAGCCAAGATCGGGGTTACGAGCAGTACTTC. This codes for CASSQDRGYEQYF.

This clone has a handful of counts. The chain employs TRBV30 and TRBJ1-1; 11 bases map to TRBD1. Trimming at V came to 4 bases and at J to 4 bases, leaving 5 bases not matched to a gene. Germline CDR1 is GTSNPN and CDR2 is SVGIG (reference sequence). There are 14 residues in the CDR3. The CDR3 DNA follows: TGTGCCTGGACCAGGGACAGGGGGTCCACTGAAGCTTTCTTT. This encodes CAWTRDRGSTEAFF.

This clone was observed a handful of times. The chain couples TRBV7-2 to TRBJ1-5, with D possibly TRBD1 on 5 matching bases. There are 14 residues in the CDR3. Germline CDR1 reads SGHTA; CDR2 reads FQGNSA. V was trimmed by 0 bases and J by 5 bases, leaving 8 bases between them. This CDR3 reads CASSLATEYQPQHF. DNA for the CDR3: TGTGCCAGCAGCTTAGCGACAGAGTATCAGCCCCAGCATTTT.

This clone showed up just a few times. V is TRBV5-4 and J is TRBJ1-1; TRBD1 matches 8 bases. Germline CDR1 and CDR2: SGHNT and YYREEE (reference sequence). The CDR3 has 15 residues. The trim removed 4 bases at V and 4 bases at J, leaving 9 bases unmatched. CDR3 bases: TGTGCCAGCAGCCCTGGTCCCGACAGGGGCACTGAAGCTTTCTTT. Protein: CASSPGPDRGTEAFF.